These 31 T cell receptor beta chains share one sample of origin, sequenced in a study of CD8 T cells in Susac syndrome. RNA in amounts of roughly 0.45 to 1 ug was reverse transcribed with random hexamers. MiXCR was run by TCRdb on the immunoSEQ multiplex PCR reads, yielding one entry per CDR3 protein. The repertoire has roughly 120,000 distinct CDR3 sequences, just over 90% of them found once; the top ten carry over 0.3%. Sequencing used CD8+ T cells from PBMCs. These receptors were collected from a human donor with multiple sclerosis.

This sequence joins TRBV9 and TRBJ2-1; 9 positions match TRBD2. Germline CDR1 SGDLS, CDR2 YYNGEE. This CDR3 is built from 15 residues. Trimming took 4 bases from V and 4 from J; bases not matched to a gene: 6. CDR3 amino acids: CASSLLREGYNEQFF. The CDR3 DNA reads TGTGCCAGCAGCCTTCTGCGGGAGGGGTACAATGAGCAGTTCTTC.

The V call is TRBV9, the J call TRBJ1-2; D is perhaps TRBD1 (5 bases). Germline values: CDR1 SGDLS, CDR2 YYNGEE. The CDR3 runs to 14 residues. The V gene lost 4 bases and the J gene lost 8 bases, with 18 bases spanning the gap. CDR3 sequence (DNA): TGTGCCAGCAGCCCTTTTAAGGTCAGGGACGGCTACACCTTC. Translating it yields CASSPFKVRDGYTF.

The CDR3 DNA sequence: TGTGCCAGCAGTCTGACTAGCGGGGGGCTCCACGAGCAGTACTTC. Encoded protein: CASSLTSGGLHEQYF. The V call is TRBV12-3 or TRBV12-4, the J call TRBJ2-7, with 13 bases that match TRBD2. This CDR3 has 15 amino acids. V gave up 5 bases and J gave up 5 bases; unmatched junction bases: 6.

V usage is TRBV12-3 or TRBV12-4 and J usage is TRBJ2-3, with TRBD2 identical over 11 bases. J gave up 2 bases and V 3 bases, and 13 bases lay outside the gene matches. The CDR3 is made up of 19 amino acids. The CDR3 protein is CASSFLLAGGRTTTDTQYF. The CDR3 DNA reads TGTGCCAGCAGTTTCCTCCTAGCGGGGGGACGAACGACCACAGATACGCAGTATTTT.

On this clonotype: Mismatch with germline at one junction end may stem from a read error. This sequence joins TRBV14 and TRBJ1-2; D is unresolved. The CDR3 loop spans 15 amino acids. Per the germline V gene, CDR1 is SGHDN and CDR2 is FVKESK. The CDR3: CASSEESTPNGGYTF. CDR3 in DNA: TGTGCCAGCAGCGAAGAGTCCACACCCAACGGGGGCTACACCTTC.

The chain carries TRBV12-3 or TRBV12-4 and TRBJ1-1; no firm D call. The CDR3 has 14 residues. The V end was cut by 6 bases, the J end by 5 bases, with 16 bases between. Here the CDR3 reads CASSNPRRVTEAFF. The CDR3 region has the DNA TGTGCCAGCAGCAATCCTAGGAGGGTAACTGAAGCTTTCTTT.

The V gene is TRBV29-1, the J gene TRBJ2-1, with TRBD2 as a possible D gene (5 bases). Germline V gene data show CDR1 as SQVTM and CDR2 as ANQGSEA. V lost 4 bases, J lost 9 bases, and 7 bases lay in between. The length of the CDR3 is 10 residues. The CDR3 DNA follows: TGCAGCGTTGTAGAGGGTGAGCAGTTCTTC. It translates to CSVVEGEQFF.

This clonotype was seen just once. V usage is TRBV13 and J usage is TRBJ1-6; 9 nucleotides match TRBD1. CDR1 and CDR2 from the germline V gene are PRHDT and FYEKMQ (reference sequence). There are 15 residues in the CDR3. The V gene end was trimmed by 4 bases and the J gene end by 8 bases; junction bases not matched to a gene: 6. The CDR3 sequence is CASSSNDRGYSPLHF. The CDR3, as DNA: TGTGCCAGCAGCTCTAACGACAGGGGGTATTCACCCCTCCACTTT.

The chain employs TRBV6-1 and TRBJ2-1; the D gene is possibly TRBD1 (6 bases). The V gene's germline CDR1 is MNHNS and CDR2 SASEGT. The V and J ends lost 8 bases and 14 bases respectively, with 16 bases between them. CDR3 length: 11 residues. The CDR3: CASLSGTSKFF. Here the CDR3 DNA reads TGTGCCAGCCTGTCCGGGACATCGAAGTTCTTC.

This chain uses TRBV19 with TRBJ2-5, with a possible D match to TRBD2 (5 bases). Trimming cost V 5 bases and J 2 bases, with 18 bases left between them. The germline V gene encodes CDR1 LNHDA and CDR2 SQIVND (reference sequence). The CDR3 has 16 amino acids. CDR3 sequence (DNA): TGTGCCAGTAGTCCGACCCTACATGGGAGACAAGAGACCCAGTACTTC. Encoded protein: CASSPTLHGRQETQYF.

This clonotype occurred once. This chain links TRBV6-1 with TRBJ2-5; the match to TRBD2 covers 14 bases. The CDR3 runs 16 residues. The V gene's germline CDR1 is MNHNS and CDR2 SASEGT. V shed 7 bases, J shed 4 bases, and the junction held 8 bases outside the gene matches. The CDR3 region has the DNA TGTGCCAGCATCCCTATCGGACTAGCGGGAGGAGAGACCCAGTACTTC. The encoded protein is CASIPIGLAGGETQYF.

The chain is built from TRBV29-1 and TRBJ2-7, with D perhaps TRBD1 or TRBD2 (5 bases each). The V and J ends lost 1 base and 4 bases respectively, with 17 bases between them. The CDR3 loop spans 15 amino acids. Germline CDR1 is SQVTM and CDR2 is ANQGSEA. The CDR3 spells CSVEGGNKNGYEQYF. The CDR3 DNA is TGCAGCGTTGAAGGGGGGAACAAAAATGGTTACGAGCAGTACTTC.

This clonotype was observed once. The V gene is TRBV14, the J gene TRBJ2-1; 10 nucleotides match TRBD1. This CDR3 comprises 16 residues. V was clipped by 3 bases and J by 8 bases; unmatched bases: 10. Per the germline V gene, CDR1 is SGHDN and CDR2 is FVKESK. This CDR3 is CASSQGDRGSEDEQFF. In DNA, the CDR3 is TGTGCCAGCAGCCAGGGGGACAGGGGTTCGGAAGATGAGCAGTTCTTC.

This chain uses TRBV7-9 with TRBJ2-2, with D perhaps being TRBD1 or TRBD2 (5 bases each). V was pared by 8 bases and J by 2 bases, with 15 bases between. Germline CDR1 is SEHNR and CDR2 is FQNEAQ (reference sequence). The CDR3 runs to 15 residues. CDR3 sequence (DNA): TGTGCCAGCCTGCCGGGGCCGAGAAACACCGGGGAGCTGTTTTTT. This gives the protein CASLPGPRNTGELFF.

J is TRBJ2-4 and V is TRBV13; 8 nucleotides match TRBD2. Losses at the gene ends were 7 bases for V and 3 bases for J; bases not matched to a gene: 11. Germline loops: CDR1 PRHDT, CDR2 FYEKMQ (reference sequence). There are 16 residues in the CDR3. The CDR3 region has the DNA TGTGCCAGCACGGAACGGAGCGGGAGAGGCAAAAACATTCAGTACTTC. Residues: CASTERSGRGKNIQYF.

The CDR3 DNA sequence: TGTGCTAGTGGTGACCCTCTCGACGGCGGGGGGCGGCGCGATGAGCAGTTCTTC. It is translated as CASGDPLDGGGRRDEQFF. The V call is TRBV12-5, the J call TRBJ2-1; 8 bases align to TRBD2. Per the germline V gene, CDR1 is LGHNT and CDR2 is FRNRAP. This CDR3 has 18 amino acids. V lost 5 bases to trimming and J lost 8 bases; unmatched junction nucleotides: 20.

This chain uses TRBV5-6 with TRBJ1-5; possibly TRBD1 for D (5 bases). The germline V and J ends were trimmed by 5 bases and 6 bases, with 9 bases remaining between them. The CDR3 loop spans 12 amino acids. CDR1 is SGHDT and CDR2 is YYEEEE in the germline V gene. The CDR3 DNA follows: TGTGCCAGCAGTCCTGGGGGTCAGCCCCAGCATTTT. As protein: CASSPGGQPQHF.

The chain employs TRBV12-3 or TRBV12-4 and TRBJ2-1; D is unresolved. The CDR3 has 13 amino acids. V was shortened by 10 bases and J by 0 bases, with 10 bases between the two germline ends. The CDR3 coding sequence is TGTGCCATGCATAGCAGCTCCTACAATGAGCAGTTCTTC. Residues: CAMHSSSYNEQFF.

The genes are TRBV6-1 and TRBJ1-6; D is perhaps TRBD1 (5 bases). This CDR3 spans 16 amino acids. Germline V gene lookup returns CDR1 MNHNS and CDR2 SASEGT. V lost 6 bases and J 6 bases, leaving 18 bases between the germline ends. CDR3 region: CASRGEGYAFNSPLHF. The CDR3 DNA is TGTGCCAGCAGAGGGGAAGGCTATGCGTTTAATTCACCCCTCCACTTT.

CDR3 protein: CASSQDAGLAGGDNEQFF. In DNA form, the CDR3 reads TGTGCCAGCAGCCAAGATGCGGGACTAGCGGGAGGGGACAATGAGCAGTTCTTC. This sequence joins TRBV3-1 and TRBJ2-1, with 16 bases that match TRBD2. The CDR3 sequence is 18 residues long. Germline values: CDR1 LGHDT, CDR2 YNNKEL (reference sequence). V lost 0 bases to trimming and J lost 5 bases; unmatched junction nucleotides: 4.

The V gene is TRBV4-1, the J gene TRBJ1-5; 10 bases are shared with TRBD1. The germline CDR1 and CDR2 sequences are MGHRA and YSYEKL. Trimming cost V 0 bases and J 9 bases; bases outside gene matches: 8. The CDR3 runs to 16 residues. In DNA, the CDR3 is TGCGCCAGCAGCCAAGATTCGGACAGGGGGGTATGGCCCCAGCATTTT. It yields the protein CASSQDSDRGVWPQHF.

The genes are TRBV27 and TRBJ1-2; tentative D call: TRBD1 (6 bases). Trimming stripped 6 bases from V and 7 bases from J, with 12 bases between. This CDR3 spans 12 amino acids. Looked up from germline, CDR1 is MNHEY and CDR2 is SMNVEV (reference sequence). The CDR3 loop is CASRVGGGGYTF. The CDR3 nucleotides read TGTGCCAGCAGAGTGGGGGGCGGTGGCTACACCTTC.

The rearrangement joins TRBV20-1 to TRBJ2-3; D may correspond to TRBD1 or TRBD2 (5 bases each). V shed 0 bases and J shed 3 bases, with 19 bases lying between them. The germline gives CDR1 DFQATT, CDR2 SNEGSKA (reference sequence). The CDR3 runs to 17 residues. Here the CDR3 reads CSARDPILGTWTDTQYF. CDR3 nucleotides: TGCAGTGCTAGAGACCCAATCCTCGGGACGTGGACAGATACGCAGTATTTT.

J is TRBJ2-7 and V is TRBV4-1; 9 bases fit TRBD1. The CDR3 length is 15 residues. With 1 base clipped from V and 4 bases from J, the junction kept 5 bases outside the gene matches. Germline CDR1 reads MGHRA; CDR2 reads YSYEKL. CDR3 bases: TGCGCCAGCAGCCAAGGGACAGGGGATGCGTACGAGCAGTACTTC. Translation gives CASSQGTGDAYEQYF.

This chain connects TRBV4-1 to TRBJ2-3; D may be TRBD2 (6 bases). V lost 4 bases, J lost 3 bases, and 8 bases lay in between. Germline V gene data show CDR1 as MGHRA and CDR2 as YSYEKL. The CDR3 extends over 13 amino acids. The CDR3 nucleotides read TGCGCCAGCAGCCGGACTACTACAGATACGCAGTATTTT. It translates to CASSRTTTDTQYF.

The chain is built from TRBV28 and TRBJ1-5; D remains unclear. V lost 5 bases and J lost 1, with 12 bases in between. CDR1 MDHEN and CDR2 SYDVKM come from the germline V gene. There are 15 residues in the CDR3. CDR3 sequence reads: CASSHRWASNQPQHF. CDR3 DNA sequence: TGTGCCAGCAGTCACCGCTGGGCGAGCAATCAGCCCCAGCATTTT.

The count of this clonotype is one. The chain links TRBV13 to TRBJ1-1; D remains ambiguous. CDR1 and CDR2 from the germline V gene are PRHDT and FYEKMQ (reference sequence). V lost 5 bases and J lost 4, with 14 bases in between. The CDR3 is 14 amino acids. The chain's CDR3 is CASSLPTGSTEAFF. The CDR3 DNA reads TGTGCCAGCAGCCTTCCCACGGGAAGCACTGAAGCTTTCTTT.

The chain links TRBV5-4 to TRBJ2-2; the D gene is possibly TRBD2 (7 bases). V lost 0 bases, J lost 0 bases, and 9 bases lay in between. The CDR3 totals 16 residues. The germline V gene encodes CDR1 SGHNT and CDR2 YYREEE (reference sequence). CDR3 DNA: TGTGCCAGCAGCTTGGGCGGGGGCGCGAACACCGGGGAGCTGTTTTTT. Translation gives CASSLGGGANTGELFF.

This rearrangement joins TRBV7-6 to TRBJ1-3, with TRBD1 matching over 8 bases. This CDR3 has 15 residues. V shed 1 base, J shed 1 base, and the junction held 0 bases outside the gene matches. CDR1 SGHVS and CDR2 FNYEAQ come from the germline V gene. The CDR3, as DNA: TGTGCCAGCAGCTTAGGGACAGGGTCTGGAAACACCATATATTTT. Protein sequence: CASSLGTGSGNTIYF.

As DNA, the CDR3 is TGTGCCAGCAGTTACAACGACAATGAGCAGTTCTTC. Its protein is CASSYNDNEQFF. The J gene is TRBJ2-1, the V gene TRBV6-5; no firm D call. The CDR3 loop spans 12 amino acids. Germline V lookup: CDR1 MNHEY, CDR2 SVGAGI. Trimming shortened V by 2 bases and J by 5 bases, and 4 bases separated the two germline ends.

The genes are TRBV6-1 and TRBJ2-5; D gene ambiguous. CDR1 is MNHNS and CDR2 is SASEGT in the germline V gene. The V gene lost 7 bases and the J gene lost 2 bases, with 11 bases spanning the gap. The CDR3 runs to 13 residues. CDR3 nucleotides: TGTGCCAGCACCGTTGTGGGGCAAGAGACCCAGTACTTC. Translated, it gives CASTVVGQETQYF.